This TCR beta chain was sequenced in a study of T cells in localized non-small cell lung cancer. Study-level points and caveats: Because only a single region of the tumor was sequenced, heterogeneity remains possible. Tumor trailed uninvolved adjacent lung in T cell clonality, which peaked there. A denser population of T cells in blood accompanied longer overall survival. There were a median roughly 62 of the top 100 tumor clones appearing in adjacent lung.

Sequencing was performed with immunoSEQ multiplex PCR; in TCRdb, only in-frame clones are kept and a portion is missing. The sample comprises some 55,000 clones, around 81% of which are singletons, and around 20% rests with the top ten. This clone showed up just a few times. Its antigen is still unknown. CDR1 and CDR2 from the germline V gene are LNHNV and YYDKDF (reference sequence). The ends were cut back, 4 bases at V and 7 bases at J, with 14 bases in the middle. There are 15 residues in the CDR3. Sample: peripheral blood, taken before any cancer treatment. The TCR was taken from a female donor of 60 years or more with stage II squamous cell lung carcinoma. This chain uses TRBV15 with TRBJ1-6; D gene ambiguous. The CDR3: CATSKIDRTNSPLHF. In DNA, the CDR3 is TGTGCCACCAGCAAAATCGACCGGACGAATTCACCCCTCCACTTT.